Presented here are 8 T cell receptor beta chains from one specimen sequenced in a study of blood T cell repertoires in COVID-19. Method: immunoSEQ multiplex PCR; TCRdb's copy keeps in-frame clones and lacks some. This table has a few hundred thousand clones, around 89% appearing once. Sequenced input: PBMCs or T cells enriched from blood (not recorded which). The receptors were gathered from a woman aged 18-30 years with acute COVID-19.

The chain is built from TRBV7-8 and TRBJ1-5; D is unclear. The germline CDR1 and CDR2 sequences are SGHVS and FQNEAQ. Trimming cost V 3 bases and J 0 bases, with 9 bases left between them. CDR3 length: 15 amino acids. The CDR3: CASSFSEDSNQPQHF. DNA for the CDR3: TGTGCCAGCAGCTTTTCAGAGGATAGCAATCAGCCCCAGCATTTT.

The chain uses TRBV7-2 and TRBJ2-3, with 9 nucleotides matching TRBD2. The junction had 9 bases not matched to a gene; V was cut back by 5 bases and J by 3 bases. The CDR3 contains 16 residues. Germline CDR1 and CDR2: SGHTA and FQGNSA. The CDR3 coding sequence is TGTGCCAGCAGCCTTTGGCGGGGGGGTTATACAGATACGCAGTATTTT. Translation: CASSLWRGGYTDTQYF.

V and J are TRBV6-2 or TRBV6-3 and TRBJ2-3, with D maybe TRBD2 (6 bases). Trimming pared 2 bases from V and 1 base from J, leaving 7 bases between. The CDR3 spans 14 residues. Germline CDR1 and CDR2: MNHEY and SVGEGT. In DNA, the CDR3 is TGTGCCAGCAGTTACGCGGGACGCACAGATACGCAGTATTTT. As protein: CASSYAGRTDTQYF.

The chain recombines TRBV24-1 with TRBJ2-3; D unclear. V dropped 4 bases and J dropped 5 bases, with 12 bases sitting between them. Germline CDR1 reads KGHDR; CDR2 reads SFDVKD. CDR3 length: 14 residues. Written as DNA, the CDR3 is TGTGCCACCAGTGAGCGGTCATTTGGAGATACGCAGTATTTT. Its protein product is CATSERSFGDTQYF.

The CDR3 loop reads CASSDWQGADEAFF. In nucleotides, the CDR3 is TGCGCCAGCAGTGATTGGCAGGGGGCCGATGAAGCTTTCTTT. This rearrangement joins TRBV10-2 to TRBJ1-1; TRBD1 agrees at 8 bases. With 3 bases clipped from V and 7 bases from J, the junction kept 7 bases outside the gene matches. From germline, CDR1 is WSHSY and CDR2 SAAADI. The CDR3 contains 14 residues.

The gene calls are TRBV7-3 and TRBJ1-3; possibly TRBD1 for D (6 bases). The CDR3 runs 16 residues. Looked up from germline, CDR1 is SGHTA and CDR2 is FQGTGA. V shed 5 bases and J shed 2 bases, with 16 bases lying between them. The CDR3 reads CASSPSPAGAGNTIYF. The CDR3 DNA reads as TGTGCCAGCAGCCCCTCCCCGGCAGGGGCTGGAAACACCATATATTTT.

The chain recombines TRBV7-2 with TRBJ1-3; a possible D gene is TRBD1 (5 bases). This CDR3 has 18 amino acids. The V end lost 1 base, the J end lost 0 bases, and 16 bases lay between the germline ends. The V gene's germline CDR1 is SGHTA and CDR2 FQGNSA. The CDR3 here is CASSLELLGLSSGNTIYF. As DNA, the CDR3 is TGTGCCAGCAGCTTAGAACTCTTGGGACTGAGCTCTGGAAACACCATATATTTT.

The chain couples TRBV27 to TRBJ1-1, with D tentatively TRBD1 (6 bases). V lost 4 bases, J lost 3 bases, and 9 bases lay in between. Looked up from germline, CDR1 is MNHEY and CDR2 is SMNVEV (reference sequence). The CDR3 is 13 residues long. Here the CDR3 reads CASSYGQYTEAFF. The CDR3 DNA follows: TGTGCCAGCAGTTACGGACAGTACACTGAAGCTTTCTTT.